The 25 T cell receptor beta chains given below trace back to one sample, sequenced in a study of early stage breast cancer tumors. Only in-frame clones appear in the TCRdb table, and some are missing; sequencing was by immunoSEQ multiplex PCR. The data contain under 30,000 clones, approximately 75% of them seen just once; the ten biggest clones take up approximately 35%. Material: blood. All receptors come from a person aged 45-60 years with breast cancer.

The chain recombines TRBV27 with TRBJ2-1; 7 nucleotides match TRBD2. V lost 5 bases, J lost 4 bases, and 8 bases stayed unmatched. Germline V gene data show CDR1 as MNHEY and CDR2 as SMNVEV (reference sequence). CDR3 size: 15 residues. CDR3 in DNA: TGTGCCAGCAGTCCCCTAGGCGGGAGTTACAATGAGCAGTTCTTC. Residues: CASSPLGGSYNEQFF.

The V and J genes are TRBV29-1 and TRBJ2-4; D gene unclear. V lost 6 bases and J lost 4, with 10 bases in between. Germline loops: CDR1 SQVTM, CDR2 ANQGSEA. The CDR3 is made up of 12 amino acids. CDR3 amino acids: CSVRTVKNIQYF. CDR3 sequence (DNA): TGCAGCGTCAGGACGGTGAAAAACATTCAGTACTTC. The complete variable domain, with remaining parts taken from reference TRBV29-1 and TRBJ2-4, reads SAVISQKPSRDICQRGTSLTIQCQVDSQVTMMFWYRQQPGQSLTLIATANQGSEATYESGFVIDKFPISRPNLTFSTLTVSNMSPEDSSIYLCSVRTVKNIQYFGAGTRLSVL.

This clone was observed a few times. CDR3 amino acids: CASSTSGTYEQYF. Here the CDR3 DNA reads TGTGCCAGCAGCACTAGCGGGACGTACGAGCAGTACTTC. The chain has TRBV7-9 and TRBJ2-7; 10 bases match TRBD2. Trimming removed 5 bases from V and 4 bases from J; junction bases left unmatched: 2. The CDR3 is 13 amino acids. CDR1 SEHNR and CDR2 FQNEAQ come from the germline V gene (reference sequence). The whole variable domain, filled in from reference TRBV7-9 and TRBJ2-7, reads DTGVSQNPRHKITKRGQNVTFRCDPISEHNRLYWYRQTLGQGPEFLTYFQNEAQLEKSRLLSDRFSAERPKGSFSTLEIQRTEQGDSAMYLCASSTSGTYEQYFGPGTRLTVT.

This sequence joins TRBV6-1 and TRBJ1-5; 7 bases are shared with TRBD1. The CDR3 is made up of 15 amino acids. Unmatched junction bases numbered 5, after V lost 6 bases and J lost 0 bases. CDR1 is MNHNS, CDR2 SASEGT, per germline. This CDR3 is CASRPTGYSNQPQHF. The CDR3 DNA sequence: TGTGCCAGCAGACCGACAGGGTATAGCAATCAGCCCCAGCATTTT.

The chain uses TRBV4-1 and TRBJ1-4, with no clear D. CDR1 is MGHRA, CDR2 YSYEKL, per germline. Trimming cost V 4 bases and J 8 bases, with 14 bases left between them. CDR3 length: 14 residues. DNA of the CDR3: TGCGCCAGCAGCCGGGCCCTACGGAGGGAAAAACTGTTTTTT. Translated: CASSRALRREKLFF.

This clone showed up just a few times. The rearrangement joins TRBV5-6 to TRBJ1-3; D is possibly TRBD1 (5 bases). The length of the CDR3 is 14 residues. V gave up 3 bases and J gave up 2 bases, with 9 bases separating them. The germline V gene encodes CDR1 SGHDT and CDR2 YYEEEE. CDR3 sequence reads: CASSSGTPGNTIYF. CDR3 DNA sequence: TGTGCCAGCAGCTCCGGGACTCCTGGAAACACCATATATTTT.

A word on this clone: A read error may produce the germline difference seen at one junction end. The chain recombines TRBV7-7 with TRBJ2-5, with D tentatively TRBD1 (6 bases). The CDR3 length is 15 residues. Germline assignment: CDR1 SSHAT and CDR2 FNYEAQ (reference sequence). For the CDR3, the DNA is TGTGCTAGCAGCTTAGGGGGTGGGCCTCAAGAGACCCAGTACTTC. Its protein product is CASSLGGGPQETQYF.

The V and J genes are TRBV19 and TRBJ1-5; 8 nucleotides align to TRBD1. V gave up 7 bases and J gave up 3 bases; unmatched junction bases: 14. CDR3 length: 17 amino acids. Germline CDR1 LNHDA, CDR2 SQIVND (reference sequence). CDR3: CASTLLHDRGLNQPQHF. As DNA, the CDR3 is TGTGCCAGTACCCTGCTCCATGACAGGGGCCTCAATCAGCCCCAGCATTTT.

CDR3 nucleotides: TGTGCCAGCAGCTACTCGGGACTAGCGGGAGGGACAGATACGCAGTATTTT. Translation gives CASSYSGLAGGTDTQYF. The chain recombines TRBV11-2 with TRBJ2-3; 16 bases agree with TRBD2. CDR3 length: 17 residues. From germline, CDR1 is SGHAT and CDR2 FQNNGV. V gave up 4 bases and J gave up 3 bases; unmatched junction bases: 4.

The chain joins TRBV28 to TRBJ2-3; 9 bases are a match to TRBD2. The CDR3 length is 15 residues. With 6 bases clipped from V and 2 bases from J, the junction kept 6 bases outside the gene matches. CDR1 and CDR2 from the germline V gene are MDHEN and SYDVKM. The CDR3 DNA is TGTGCCAGCAGGAAACTAGCGGGCCCCACAGATACGCAGTATTTT. Translated, it gives CASRKLAGPTDTQYF.

This clone came up a few times. The chain combines TRBV5-4 with TRBJ2-2; no clear D. V lost 0 bases, J lost 0 bases, and 3 bases lay in between. The CDR3 is made up of 14 amino acids. Per the germline V gene, CDR1 is SGHNT and CDR2 is YYREEE (reference sequence). CDR3 amino acids: CASSLAPNTGELFF. In nucleotides, the CDR3 is TGTGCCAGCAGCTTGGCCCCGAACACCGGGGAGCTGTTTTTT. Filled out from reference TRBV5-4 and TRBJ2-2, the complete variable domain reads ETGVTQSPTHLIKTRGQQVTLRCSSQSGHNTVSWYQQALGQGPQFIFQYYREEENGRGNFPPRFSGLQFPNYSSELNVNALELDDSALYLCASSLAPNTGELFFGEGSRLTVL.

The chain combines TRBV14 with TRBJ2-1; 12 positions match TRBD2. With V trimmed by 8 bases and J by 8 bases, 10 bases remained unmatched. The germline V gene has CDR1 SGHDN and CDR2 FVKESK. There are 15 residues in the CDR3. The CDR3 DNA reads as TGTGCCAGCGAACCGGGACTAGCGGGTGGCCATGAGCAGTTCTTC. This encodes CASEPGLAGGHEQFF.

This clone was counted ten times or more. This chain uses TRBV7-2 with TRBJ2-7, with D tentatively TRBD1 or TRBD2 (5 bases each). This CDR3 comprises 15 residues. V dropped 1 base and J dropped 5 bases, with 15 bases sitting between them. Germline values: CDR1 SGHTA, CDR2 FQGNSA. The CDR3, as DNA: TGTGCCAGCAGCTTAGTGATTGTGGGGGTTGACGAGCAGTACTTC. Translated, it gives CASSLVIVGVDEQYF.

With regard to this clone: This sample includes further DNA sequences coding for the same CDR3. This rearrangement joins TRBV18 to TRBJ2-2; TRBD1 matches 7 bases. There are 15 residues in the CDR3. V dropped 3 bases and J dropped 1; count of bases not matched to a gene: 2. CDR1 KGHSH and CDR2 LQKENI come from the germline V gene. The CDR3 bases are TGTGCCAGCTCACCCGGACAGGTGAACACCGGGGAGCTGTTTTTT. Its protein is CASSPGQVNTGELFF.

The gene calls are TRBV5-3 and TRBJ2-5; no firm D call. TRBV5-3 is reported as an ORF; its role is uncertain. The V gene lost 4 bases and the J gene lost 5 bases, with 18 bases spanning the gap. The CDR3 has 15 amino acids. The CDR3 sequence: CARSPWAGQLETQYF. CDR3 nucleotides: TGTGCCAGAAGCCCCTGGGCAGGTCAATTGGAGACCCAGTACTTC.

The genes are TRBV19 and TRBJ2-7, with TRBD2 matching 9 bases. This CDR3 region has 16 residues. J gave up 5 bases and V 0 bases, and 8 bases lay outside the gene matches. Germline CDR1 and CDR2: LNHDA and SQIVND (reference sequence). In nucleotides, the CDR3 is TGTGCCAGTAGTATAGACCTTAGCGGGAGTCCCAACGAGCAGTACTTC. This sequence encodes CASSIDLSGSPNEQYF.

In this sample, this clone turned up a few times. This sequence joins TRBV10-3 and TRBJ1-2; 9 bases agree with TRBD1. This CDR3 spans 14 amino acids. V lost 6 bases to trimming and J lost 9 bases; unmatched junction nucleotides: 11. Per the germline V gene, CDR1 is ENHRY and CDR2 is SYGVKD. The CDR3 nucleotides are TGTGCCATCAGAGGGACAGGGTTGTTAGGTAGCTACACCTTC. Protein: CAIRGTGLLGSYTF.

The chain uses TRBV27 and TRBJ1-5, with D unresolved. V was clipped by 3 bases and J by 1 base, with 13 bases between them. From germline, CDR1 is MNHEY and CDR2 SMNVEV (reference sequence). This CDR3 is 16 amino acids long. DNA of the CDR3: TGTGCCAGCAGTTTGTTGGGGAGCGGGAGCAATCAGCCCCAGCATTTT. This translates into CASSLLGSGSNQPQHF.

The gene calls are TRBV29-1 and TRBJ2-6; D gene unclear. The germline V gene encodes CDR1 SQVTM and CDR2 ANQGSEA. The V and J ends lost 0 bases and 1 base respectively, with 10 bases between them. The CDR3 extends over 16 amino acids. The CDR3 here is CSVEEGTKSGANVLTF. The CDR3, as DNA: TGCAGCGTTGAAGAGGGTACCAAATCTGGGGCCAACGTCCTGACTTTC.

Written as DNA, the CDR3 is TGTGCCAGCAGTAGACAAGGGGGCTCCGGTGGCTACACCTTC. Protein sequence: CASSRQGGSGGYTF. This chain links TRBV6-5 with TRBJ1-2; TRBD1 aligns across 7 bases. The germline gives CDR1 MNHEY, CDR2 SVGAGI. This CDR3 is 14 amino acids long. With V trimmed by 5 bases and J by 7 bases, 10 bases remained unmatched.

V usage is TRBV27 and J usage is TRBJ1-1, with a weak D call TRBD1 (5 bases). Looked up from germline, CDR1 is MNHEY and CDR2 is SMNVEV (reference sequence). The CDR3 length is 14 residues. V was cut by 1 base and J by 1 base, with 7 bases left in between. The CDR3 spells CASSLLGANTEAFF. The CDR3 DNA sequence: TGTGCCAGCAGTTTATTAGGGGCGAACACTGAAGCTTTCTTT.

The chain links TRBV2 to TRBJ2-1, with TRBD1 matching 11 bases. The CDR3 totals 14 residues. Germline V gives CDR1 SNHLY, CDR2 FYNNEI. With V trimmed by 5 bases and J by 8 bases, 5 bases remained unmatched. DNA of the CDR3: TGTGCCAGCAGTTGGACAGGGGGCATGGATGAGCAGTTCTTC. Translating gives CASSWTGGMDEQFF.

The rearrangement joins TRBV14 to TRBJ2-6, with TRBD1 matching over 9 bases. Losses at the gene ends were 3 bases for V and 0 bases for J; bases not matched to a gene: 3. In germline, CDR1 is SGHDN, CDR2 FVKESK. There are 17 residues in the CDR3. This CDR3 reads CASSHGQGRSGANVLTF. CDR3 DNA: TGTGCCAGCAGCCACGGACAGGGGCGCTCTGGGGCCAACGTCCTGACTTTC.

The chain combines TRBV18 with TRBJ2-7; D remains unclear. Trimming cost V 1 base and J 2 bases, with 6 bases left between them. Per germline, CDR1 KGHSH and CDR2 LQKENI. There are 13 residues in the CDR3. CDR3 DNA: TGTGCCAGCTCACCACGTCCCCCCTACGAGCAGTACTTC. Residues: CASSPRPPYEQYF. Full variable domain (outside the CDR3, taken from reference TRBV18 and TRBJ2-7): NAGVMQNPRHLVRRRGQEARLRCSPMKGHSHVYWYRQLPEEGLKFMVYLQKENIIDESGMPKERFSAEFPKEGPSILRIQQVVRGDSAAYFCASSPRPPYEQYFGPGTRLTVT.

The genes are TRBV4-2 and TRBJ1-3, with TRBD1 as a possible D gene (5 bases). The germline V gene has CDR1 LGHNA and CDR2 YNFKEQ. V lost 5 bases to trimming and J lost 0 bases, with 14 bases between them. This CDR3 spans 16 amino acids. The CDR3 DNA reads TGTGCCAGCAGCTTAGCGGAGGGGTTCTCTGGAAACACCATATATTTT. Protein product: CASSLAEGFSGNTIYF.